There are a few counts of the clone carrying this T cell receptor beta chain. The data were taken from a study of blood T cells in healthy people across ages. Looked up from germline, CDR1 is SQVTM and CDR2 is ANQGSEA. Trimming at V came to 3 bases and at J to 5 bases, leaving 3 bases not matched to a gene. The CDR3 has 13 amino acids. Using a J-beta primer mix together with a sample-barcoded 5' primer, a second PCR was run for 7 to 11 cycles. No fewer than 2.5 million CDR3-containing paired-end reads came from each sample. TCRdb recomputed calls from the 5' RACE reads with MiXCR, one row per CDR3 protein. The sample lists roughly 2 million distinct CDR3 sequences, 49% occurring once.

This chain links TRBV29-1 with TRBJ2-1; TRBD1 matches at 8 bases. Sequences were obtained from blood. The receptor comes from a woman aged 35 to 49 in good health. Here the CDR3 reads CSVDRGLDNEQFF. CDR3 bases: TGCAGCGTTGACAGGGGGCTAGACAATGAGCAGTTCTTC.